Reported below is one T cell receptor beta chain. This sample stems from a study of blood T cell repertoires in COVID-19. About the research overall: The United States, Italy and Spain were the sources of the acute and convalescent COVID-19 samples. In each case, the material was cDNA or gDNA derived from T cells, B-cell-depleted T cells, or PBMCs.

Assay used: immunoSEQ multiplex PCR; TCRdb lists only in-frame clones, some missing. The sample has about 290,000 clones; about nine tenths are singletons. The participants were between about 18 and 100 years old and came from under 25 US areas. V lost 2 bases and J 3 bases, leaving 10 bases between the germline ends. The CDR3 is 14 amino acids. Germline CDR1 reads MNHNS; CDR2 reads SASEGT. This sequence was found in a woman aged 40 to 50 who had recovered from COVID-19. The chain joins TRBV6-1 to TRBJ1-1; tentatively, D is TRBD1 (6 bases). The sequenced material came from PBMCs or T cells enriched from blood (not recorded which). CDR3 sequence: CASSENRVYTEAFF. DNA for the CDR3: TGTGCCAGCAGTGAAAACAGGGTCTACACTGAAGCTTTCTTT.